This is a list of T cell receptor beta chains from one sample in a study of blood T cell repertoires in COVID-19. Libraries were prepared by immunoSEQ multiplex PCR; TCRdb keeps only in-frame clonotypes and omits some of them. The sample holds 150,000 to 200,000 clones, about 87% seen once. The specimen sequenced was peripheral blood. Every receptor here comes from a woman older than 75 with COVID-19, enrolled during active disease. The CDR3 runs from the conserved cysteine through the conserved F or W. Fields, in order: J gene, D gene, V gene, clone size, CDR3 protein, CDR3 DNA. A D gene is named only where the DNA matches it firmly. Part of the rows lack a size; the others show once, few, many or a class for expanded clones.

J gene: TRBJ1-2; D gene: NA; V gene: TRBV12-3/TRBV12-4; clone size: NA; CDR3 protein: CATSQGSNYGYTF; CDR3 DNA: TGTGCCACCTCACAGGGATCTAACTATGGCTACACCTTC
J gene: TRBJ2-3; D gene: NA; V gene: TRBV19; clone size: NA; CDR3 protein: CASSPDTGYTDTQYF; CDR3 DNA: TGTGCCAGTAGTCCAGACACCGGCTACACAGATACGCAGTATTTT
J gene: TRBJ2-7; D gene: NA; V gene: TRBV5-1; clone size: NA; CDR3 protein: CASSHDGLDEQYF; CDR3 DNA: TGCGCCAGCAGCCACGATGGACTGGACGAGCAGTACTTC
J gene: TRBJ1-1; D gene: TRBD1; V gene: TRBV18; clone size: NA; CDR3 protein: CASSPRDRVSTEAFF; CDR3 DNA: TGTGCCAGCTCACCACGGGACAGGGTGTCGACTGAAGCTTTCTTT
J gene: TRBJ1-4; D gene: NA; V gene: TRBV25-1; clone size: NA; CDR3 protein: CASGAPGLEKLFF; CDR3 DNA: TGTGCCAGCGGAGCCCCCGGACTCGAAAAACTGTTTTTT
J gene: TRBJ2-7; D gene: NA; V gene: TRBV29-1; clone size: NA; CDR3 protein: CSVEDVDEQYF; CDR3 DNA: TGCAGCGTTGAAGATGTAGACGAGCAGTACTTC
J gene: TRBJ1-1; D gene: TRBD1; V gene: TRBV28; clone size: NA; CDR3 protein: CASRWGQGAAFF; CDR3 DNA: TGTGCCAGCAGATGGGGACAGGGTGCAGCTTTCTTT
J gene: TRBJ2-3; D gene: TRBD1; V gene: TRBV19; clone size: NA; CDR3 protein: CASSIEGTATDTQYF; CDR3 DNA: TGTGCCAGTAGTATAGAGGGGACAGCCACAGATACGCAGTATTTT
J gene: TRBJ1-3; D gene: NA; V gene: TRBV5-5; clone size: NA; CDR3 protein: CASSLSGEGGNTIYF; CDR3 DNA: TGTGCCAGCAGCTTGTCAGGGGAAGGTGGAAACACCATATATTTT
J gene: TRBJ1-1; D gene: NA; V gene: TRBV28; clone size: once; CDR3 protein: CASIWRGTNTEAFF; CDR3 DNA: TGTGCCTCAATTTGGAGGGGAACGAACACTGAAGCTTTCTTT
J gene: TRBJ1-4; D gene: TRBD1; V gene: TRBV5-1; clone size: NA; CDR3 protein: CASSQGQGNEKLFF; CDR3 DNA: TGCGCCAGCAGCCAAGGACAGGGGAATGAAAAACTGTTTTTT
J gene: TRBJ1-2; D gene: TRBD1; V gene: TRBV7-9; clone size: once; CDR3 protein: CASEGQGMEGYTF; CDR3 DNA: TGTGCCAGCGAAGGACAGGGGATGGAAGGCTACACCTTC
J gene: TRBJ1-4; D gene: TRBD1; V gene: TRBV20-1; clone size: NA; CDR3 protein: CSASSGQGGFEKLFF; CDR3 DNA: TGCAGTGCTAGTTCAGGACAGGGCGGTTTCGAAAAACTGTTTTTT
J gene: TRBJ1-6; D gene: NA; V gene: TRBV28; clone size: few; CDR3 protein: CASSPLDLARSSYNSPLHF; CDR3 DNA: TGTGCCAGCAGTCCCCTGGATTTGGCGCGGAGCTCCTATAATTCACCCCTCCACTTT
J gene: TRBJ1-2; D gene: TRBD1; V gene: TRBV7-9; clone size: NA; CDR3 protein: CASRQDRESGYTF; CDR3 DNA: TGTGCCAGCAGACAAGACAGGGAGAGTGGCTACACCTTC
J gene: TRBJ2-2; D gene: TRBD2; V gene: TRBV28; clone size: NA; CDR3 protein: CASSRSGGTTGELFF; CDR3 DNA: TGTGCCAGTTCCCGGTCGGGGGGAACTACCGGGGAGCTGTTTTTT
J gene: TRBJ2-7; D gene: TRBD1; V gene: TRBV7-9; clone size: NA; CDR3 protein: CASSNRDRSSEQYF; CDR3 DNA: TGTGCCAGCAGCAACCGGGACAGGTCGTCCGAGCAGTACTTC
J gene: TRBJ2-4; D gene: TRBD2; V gene: TRBV19; clone size: NA; CDR3 protein: CASSDGGAENIQYF; CDR3 DNA: TGTGCCAGCAGTGACGGGGGGGCAGAAAACATTCAGTACTTC
J gene: TRBJ2-7; D gene: TRBD1; V gene: TRBV5-6; clone size: NA; CDR3 protein: CASSYAGQGALRLQYF; CDR3 DNA: TGTGCCAGCAGCTATGCAGGACAGGGGGCTTTAAGATTGCAGTACTTC
J gene: TRBJ2-6; D gene: NA; V gene: TRBV24-1; clone size: NA; CDR3 protein: CATSDRRPGANVLTF; CDR3 DNA: TGTGCCACCAGTGATAGGAGGCCTGGGGCCAACGTCCTGACTTTC